This T cell receptor beta chain was recorded in a study of blood T cells in healthy people across ages. Sample-barcoded 5' priming and a J-beta primer mix drove a second PCR of 7 to 11 cycles. TCRdb called the 5' RACE reads again in MiXCR, with one record for every CDR3 protein. This table holds roughly 1,500,000 distinct CDR3 sequences, approximately 32% found once. Study-level points and caveats: Across the age range, TCR beta diversity per million T cells fell in a roughly linear way.

This clonotype was observed a few times. Its antigen remains unknown. The length of the CDR3 is 15 residues. V gave up 3 bases and J gave up 3 bases; unmatched junction bases: 3. Per germline, CDR1 MNHNS and CDR2 SASEGT. Donor samples were obtained from healthy Caucasian individuals from Russia, aged 6 to 90. The source material was blood. The TCR was taken from a woman between 25 and 40 years old in good health. J is TRBJ1-5 and V is TRBV6-1; TRBD1 agrees at 9 bases. The CDR3 protein is CASSEGQGFNQPQHF. The DNA of the CDR3 is TGTGCCAGCAGTGAGGGACAGGGTTTCAATCAGCCCCAGCATTTT.